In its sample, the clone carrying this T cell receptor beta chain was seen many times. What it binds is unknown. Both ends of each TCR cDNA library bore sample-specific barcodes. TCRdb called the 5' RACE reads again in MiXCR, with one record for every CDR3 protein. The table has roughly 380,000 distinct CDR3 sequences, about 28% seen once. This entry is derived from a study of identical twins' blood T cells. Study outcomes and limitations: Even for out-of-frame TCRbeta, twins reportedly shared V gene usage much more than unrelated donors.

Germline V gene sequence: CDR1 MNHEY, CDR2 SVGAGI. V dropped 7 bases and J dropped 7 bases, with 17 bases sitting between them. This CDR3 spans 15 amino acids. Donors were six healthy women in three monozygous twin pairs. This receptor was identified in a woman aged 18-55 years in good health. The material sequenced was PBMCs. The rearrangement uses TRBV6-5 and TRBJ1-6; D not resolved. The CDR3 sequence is CASIPGRGVNSPLHF. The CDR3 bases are TGTGCCAGCATCCCAGGTCGGGGTGTGAATTCACCCCTCCACTTT.